This T cell receptor (beta chain) appears in the sequencing data of a study of OX40 agonist ivuxolimab in advanced cancers. Study-wide results and limits: People who partly responded at 0.1-3.0 mg/kg had some of the least clonal expansion seen. Within 6 weeks, CD4+ and CD8+ blood T cells expanded clonally at 0.1 to 3.0 mg/kg. Certain nonresponding patients likewise had low normalized T-cell clonal expansion.

Remarks on this clone: Its antigen is not identified.

The CDR3 contains 14 residues. The V gene's germline CDR1 is MGHRA and CDR2 YSYEKL. Trimming at V came to 3 bases and at J to 11 bases, leaving 7 bases not matched to a gene. Using immunoSEQ multiplex PCR, the repertoire was profiled, and TCRdb retains in-frame clones only, with some absent. The sample yields about 46,000 clones, 70% to 90% seen once. Sample: CD4+ or CD8+ T cells sorted from blood, taken in a trial of the OX40 agonist ivuxolimab. The rearrangement joins TRBV4-1 to TRBJ1-2; 12 bases align to TRBD1. The TCR comes from an adult with an advanced solid tumor such as melanoma, head and neck, liver or kidney cancer. CDR3 sequence reads: CASSQGTGGAGYTF. CDR3 bases: TGCGCCAGCAGCCAGGGGACAGGGGGCGCGGGGTACACCTTC.